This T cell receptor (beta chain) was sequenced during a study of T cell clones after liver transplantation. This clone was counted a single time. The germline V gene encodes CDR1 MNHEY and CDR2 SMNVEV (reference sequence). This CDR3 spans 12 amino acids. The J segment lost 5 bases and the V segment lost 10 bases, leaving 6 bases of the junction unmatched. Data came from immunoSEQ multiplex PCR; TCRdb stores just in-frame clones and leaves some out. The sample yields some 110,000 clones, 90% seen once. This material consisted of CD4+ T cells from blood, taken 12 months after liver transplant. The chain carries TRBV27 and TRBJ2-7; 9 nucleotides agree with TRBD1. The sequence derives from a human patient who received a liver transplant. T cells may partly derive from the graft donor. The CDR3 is CATGDRADEQYF. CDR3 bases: TGTGCCACCGGGGACAGGGCGGACGAGCAGTACTTC.